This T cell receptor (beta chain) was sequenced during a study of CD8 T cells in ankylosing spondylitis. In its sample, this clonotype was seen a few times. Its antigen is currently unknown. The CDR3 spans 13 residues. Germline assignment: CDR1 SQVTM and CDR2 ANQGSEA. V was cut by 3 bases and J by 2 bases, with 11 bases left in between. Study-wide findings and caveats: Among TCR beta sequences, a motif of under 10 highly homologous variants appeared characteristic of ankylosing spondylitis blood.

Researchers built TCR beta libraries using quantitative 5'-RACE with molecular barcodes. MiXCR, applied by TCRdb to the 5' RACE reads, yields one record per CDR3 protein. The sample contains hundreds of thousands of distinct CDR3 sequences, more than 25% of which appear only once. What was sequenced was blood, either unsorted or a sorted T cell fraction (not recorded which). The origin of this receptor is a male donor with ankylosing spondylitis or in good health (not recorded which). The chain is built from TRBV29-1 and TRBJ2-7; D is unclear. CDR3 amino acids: CSVDRLGTYEQYF. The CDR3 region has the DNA TGCAGCGTTGACCGTCTGGGAACCTACGAGCAGTACTTC.